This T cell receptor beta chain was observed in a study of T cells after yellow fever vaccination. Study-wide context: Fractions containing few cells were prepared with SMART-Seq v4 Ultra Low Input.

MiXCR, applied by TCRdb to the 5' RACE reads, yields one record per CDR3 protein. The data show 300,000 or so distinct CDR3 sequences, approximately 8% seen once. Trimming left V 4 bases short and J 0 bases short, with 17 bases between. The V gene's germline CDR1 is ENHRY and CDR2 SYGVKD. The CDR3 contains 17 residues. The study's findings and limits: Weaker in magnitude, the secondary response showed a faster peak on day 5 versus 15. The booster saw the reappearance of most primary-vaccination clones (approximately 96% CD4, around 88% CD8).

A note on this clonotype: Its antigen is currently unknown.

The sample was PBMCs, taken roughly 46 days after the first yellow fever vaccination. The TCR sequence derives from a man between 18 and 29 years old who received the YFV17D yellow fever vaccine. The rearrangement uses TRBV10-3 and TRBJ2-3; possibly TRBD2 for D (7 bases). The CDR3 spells CAISADGGRGSTDTQYF. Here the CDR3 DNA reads TGTGCCATCAGTGCCGATGGGGGGCGGGGGAGCACAGATACGCAGTATTTT.